These 26 T cell receptor beta chains were sequenced from one sample in a study of vaccination and CD4 T cells after COVID-19. Which antigens these TCRs recognize remains unknown. Cultured CD4+ T-cell DNA underwent Oncomine TCR Beta short-read sequencing. From the PCR reads, TCRdb called clonotypes with MiXCR, one entry per CDR3 protein. The top ten hold 33% of the sample, which has more than 9,500 distinct CDR3 sequences, 50% seen once. Treatment given: approximately nine-day PBMC culture with coronavirus spike peptide pools or control peptides (ViraFEST assay). Sequencing input: CD4+ T cells from blood, cultured in vitro. The receptors come from a human donor who had recovered from COVID-19.

V and J are TRBV4-1 and TRBJ1-5; possibly TRBD1 for D (6 bases). CDR3 length: 16 amino acids. Per the germline V gene, CDR1 is MGHRA and CDR2 is YSYEKL. V lost 1 base and J 5 bases, leaving 15 bases between the germline ends. The CDR3 sequence: CASSQVSDRPYQPQHF. In DNA form, the CDR3 reads TGCGCCAGCAGCCAAGTTAGTGACAGGCCTTATCAGCCCCAGCATTTT.

J is TRBJ2-6 and V is TRBV6-5, with 10 bases fitting TRBD1. The CDR3 is 18 amino acids. J gave up 0 bases and V 0 bases, and 2 bases lay outside the gene matches. The V gene's germline CDR1 is MNHEY and CDR2 SVGAGI. Written as DNA, the CDR3 is TGTGCCAGCAGTTACTCAGGGACAGGGGACTCTGGGGCCAACGTCCTGACTTTC. It translates to CASSYSGTGDSGANVLTF.

The rearrangement uses TRBV2 and TRBJ1-2, with a possible D match to TRBD1 (6 bases). Looked up from germline, CDR1 is SNHLY and CDR2 is FYNNEI. The V and J ends lost 6 bases and 12 bases respectively, with 20 bases between them. The CDR3 loop spans 13 amino acids. CDR3 residues: CASSQGDTARHTF. CDR3 DNA sequence: TGTGCCAGCAGCCAAGGGGACACAGCTAGACACACCTTC.

The V gene is TRBV20-1, the J gene TRBJ1-5; 7 nucleotides align to TRBD1. V trimming: 6 bases; J trimming: 0 bases; junction bases outside the gene matches: 5. The V gene's germline CDR1 is DFQATT and CDR2 SNEGSKA (reference sequence). The CDR3 runs to 14 residues. The CDR3 DNA reads TGCAGTGCGCAAAGGGACAGTAGCAATCAGCCCCAGCATTTT. This codes for CSAQRDSSNQPQHF.

The V gene is TRBV9, the J gene TRBJ2-3; TRBD2 aligns across 7 bases. V gave up 3 bases and J gave up 2 bases; unmatched junction bases: 3. The germline gives CDR1 SGDLS, CDR2 YYNGEE. The CDR3 has 14 amino acids. CDR3 amino acids: CASSDGTITDTQYF. CDR3 bases: TGTGCCAGCAGCGATGGGACTATCACAGATACGCAGTATTTT.

This rearrangement joins TRBV19 to TRBJ2-3; maybe TRBD1 (5 bases). V was shortened by 5 bases and J by 7 bases, with 16 bases between the two germline ends. This CDR3 is built from 14 residues. Germline V gene sequence: CDR1 LNHDA, CDR2 SQIVND (reference sequence). The CDR3 spells CASSVGRVQNTQYF. CDR3 coding DNA: TGTGCCAGTAGTGTCGGCAGGGTACAAAATACGCAGTATTTT.

The J gene is TRBJ1-1, the V gene TRBV7-2, with 8 bases matching TRBD1. The CDR3 runs to 14 residues. Germline CDR1 and CDR2: SGHTA and FQGNSA. Unmatched junction bases numbered 3, after V lost 2 bases and J lost 4 bases. CDR3: CASSLSGGRTEAFF. CDR3 nucleotides: TGTGCCAGCAGCTTATCAGGGGGCCGCACTGAAGCTTTCTTT.

This clonotype was observed a few times. This chain uses TRBV7-8 with TRBJ1-2; no firm D call. The CDR3 has 15 residues. Germline V gene sequence: CDR1 SGHVS, CDR2 FQNEAQ. Trimming cost V 3 bases and J 0 bases, with 11 bases left between them. DNA for the CDR3: TGTGCCAGCAGCTTTGAGGGTCCCCCTAACTATGGCTACACCTTC. This codes for CASSFEGPPNYGYTF.

J is TRBJ2-5 and V is TRBV6-2 or TRBV6-3; D is tentatively TRBD1 or TRBD2 (5 bases each). Germline V lookup: CDR1 MNHEY, CDR2 SVGEGT. The CDR3 consists of 18 residues. V lost 4 bases, J lost 0 bases, and 21 bases lay in between. The CDR3 region has the DNA TGTGCCAGCAGTTCCCTACTGACGGACGGGGCGAACCAAGAGACCCAGTACTTC. Its protein is CASSSLLTDGANQETQYF.

This chain uses TRBV3-1 with TRBJ1-1; no definite D call. This CDR3 contains 12 residues. V was clipped by 3 bases and J by 8 bases, with 10 bases between them. CDR1 is LGHDT, CDR2 YNNKEL, per germline (reference sequence). The CDR3 DNA sequence: TGTGCCAGCAGCCAGGGTCCGATGGAAGCTTTCTTT. Its protein is CASSQGPMEAFF.

The sample holds a few counts of this clonotype. This sequence joins TRBV19 and TRBJ2-2; 8 bases are a match to TRBD2. Germline V gene data show CDR1 as LNHDA and CDR2 as SQIVND (reference sequence). The CDR3 contains 14 residues. Trimming at V came to 10 bases and at J to 3 bases, leaving 7 bases not matched to a gene. The CDR3 nucleotides are TGTGCCACCCGAACTAGCGGCTACACCGGGGAGCTGTTTTTT. It yields the protein CATRTSGYTGELFF.

This chain connects TRBV5-5 to TRBJ1-6, with 9 bases fitting TRBD1. Germline CDR1 is SGHKS and CDR2 is YYEKEE (reference sequence). Germline trimming cut 3 bases from V and 12 bases from J; bases unmatched to any gene: 7. The CDR3 extends over 14 amino acids. The CDR3 region is CASSSWDRDEPLHF. Here the CDR3 DNA reads TGTGCCAGCAGCTCTTGGGACAGGGACGAACCCCTCCACTTT.

A few counts support this clonotype. The gene calls are TRBV15 and TRBJ2-5; tentatively, D is TRBD1 (5 bases). The V gene's germline CDR1 is LNHNV and CDR2 YYDKDF (reference sequence). This CDR3 comprises 14 residues. V gave up 1 base and J gave up 2 bases, with 8 bases separating them. As DNA, the CDR3 is TGTGCCACCAGCAGAGGGGGCCGGCAAGAGACCCAGTACTTC. It translates to CATSRGGRQETQYF.

The gene calls are TRBV11-2 and TRBJ1-5; maybe TRBD1 (5 bases). Germline-derived CDR1 and CDR2 are SGHAT and FQNNGV. V was clipped by 0 bases and J by 5 bases, with 11 bases between them. CDR3 length: 15 residues. The CDR3 DNA reads as TGTGCCAGCAGCTTAGATGGGGCACGAGATCAGCCCCAGCATTTT. Translation: CASSLDGARDQPQHF. The complete variable domain, with remaining parts taken from reference TRBV11-2 and TRBJ1-5, reads EAGVAQSPRYKIIEKRQSVAFWCNPISGHATLYWYQQILGQGPKLLIQFQNNGVVDDSQLPKDRFSAERLKGVDSTLKIQPAKLEDSAVYLCASSLDGARDQPQHFGDGTRLSIL.

This clonotype was counted a few times. The gene calls are TRBV7-2 and TRBJ1-2, with 8 bases aligning to TRBD1. Looked up from germline, CDR1 is SGHTA and CDR2 is FQGNSA. CDR3 length: 15 amino acids. The V and J ends lost 5 bases and 4 bases, in that order; junction bases with no gene match: 9. The CDR3 protein is CASSHPQGALYGYTF. In nucleotides, the CDR3 is TGTGCCAGCAGCCACCCCCAGGGGGCTCTCTATGGCTACACCTTC. The full variable domain, completed using reference TRBV7-2 and TRBJ1-2, is GAGVSQSPSNKVTEKGKDVELRCDPISGHTALYWYRQSLGQGLEFLIYFQGNSAPDKSGLPSDRFSAERTGGSVSTLTIQRTQQEDSAVYLCASSHPQGALYGYTFGSGTRLTVV.

This clonotype was counted between two and nine times. This chain joins TRBV7-9 and TRBJ1-2; D is unclear. This CDR3 has 15 amino acids. Per the germline V gene, CDR1 is SEHNR and CDR2 is FQNEAQ (reference sequence). V was trimmed by 6 bases and J by 1 base, leaving 15 bases between them. CDR3 in DNA: TGTGCCAGCAGTGGGAATGAGGGCTATAACTATGGCTACACCTTC. This translates into CASSGNEGYNYGYTF.

The chain carries TRBV3-1 and TRBJ1-2; unclear D gene. The CDR3 sequence is 13 residues long. Trimming shortened V by 1 base and J by 6 bases, and 9 bases separated the two germline ends. The germline V gene has CDR1 LGHDT and CDR2 YNNKEL (reference sequence). The CDR3 nucleotides are TGTGCCAGCAGCCAAGGGCACGGGGATGGCTACACCTTC. This codes for CASSQGHGDGYTF.

This sequence joins TRBV12-3 or TRBV12-4 and TRBJ1-1; weak D call: TRBD1 (6 bases). The V end lost 5 bases, the J end lost 1 base, and 11 bases lay between the germline ends. The length of the CDR3 is 14 residues. The CDR3 region has the DNA TGTGCCAGCAGTACAACAGGGAGGAACACTGAAGCTTTCTTT. Translating gives CASSTTGRNTEAFF.

The chain links TRBV7-9 to TRBJ2-1, with D perhaps being TRBD1 or TRBD2 (5 bases each). CDR3 length: 15 amino acids. Trimming removed 3 bases at V and 10 bases at J, with 19 bases between. CDR1 is SEHNR, CDR2 FQNEAQ, per germline (reference sequence). In DNA, the CDR3 is TGTGCCAGCAGCTTTAGAAATTTGGGGGTTCGGGAGCAGTTCTTC. Translation: CASSFRNLGVREQFF.

This clonotype appeared a few times. The V call is TRBV20-1, the J call TRBJ1-2; TRBD1 matches at 9 bases. Per the germline V gene, CDR1 is DFQATT and CDR2 is SNEGSKA (reference sequence). Germline trimming cut 0 bases from V and 8 bases from J; bases unmatched to any gene: 7. The CDR3 is 14 residues long. CDR3 DNA: TGCAGTGCTAGAGAAACGGACAGGGGATTCGGCTACACCTTC. Translating gives CSARETDRGFGYTF.

The DNA of the CDR3 is TGTGCCATCAGTGAGTCGGGCCCAAAGAACACTGAAGCTTTCTTT. This sequence encodes CAISESGPKNTEAFF. The genes are TRBV10-3 and TRBJ1-1; D unresolved. V was trimmed by 0 bases and J by 1 base, leaving 9 bases between them. CDR1 and CDR2 from the germline V gene are ENHRY and SYGVKD. This CDR3 is 15 amino acids long.

This sequence joins TRBV6-1 and TRBJ1-2, with 7 nucleotides matching TRBD1. Germline lookup yields CDR1 MNHNS and CDR2 SASEGT. V trimming: 5 bases; J trimming: 0 bases; junction bases outside the gene matches: 12. The CDR3 contains 17 residues. Written as DNA, the CDR3 is TGTGCCAGCAGTCCGCAGGGGGTTTTTGGGGCTAACTATGGCTACACCTTC. This gives the protein CASSPQGVFGANYGYTF.

V is TRBV19 and J is TRBJ2-7, with D perhaps TRBD2 (7 bases). Germline V gene data show CDR1 as LNHDA and CDR2 as SQIVND (reference sequence). The CDR3 is made up of 14 amino acids. Trimming took off 5 bases at V and 6 bases at J, with 17 bases between the two ends. The CDR3: CASSLGGAVREQYF. CDR3 DNA sequence: TGTGCCAGTAGTCTGGGGGGGGCGGTCCGCGAGCAGTACTTC. Variable domain in full (rest from reference TRBV19 and TRBJ2-7): DGGITQSPKYLFRKEGQNVTLSCEQNLNHDAMYWYRQDPGQGLRLIYYSQIVNDFQKGDIAEGYSVSREKKESFPLTVTSAQKNPTAFYLCASSLGGAVREQYFGPGTRLTVT.

In this sample, this clonotype turned up a few times. The V gene is TRBV19, the J gene TRBJ2-2, with TRBD1 matching over 10 bases. Germline-derived CDR1 and CDR2 are LNHDA and SQIVND (reference sequence). V dropped 1 base and J dropped 5; count of bases not matched to a gene: 4. The CDR3 covers 16 residues. The CDR3 loop reads CASSIVAGQGTGELFF. The CDR3 DNA reads as TGTGCCAGTAGTATAGTGGCGGGACAGGGGACCGGGGAGCTGTTTTTT.

J is TRBJ1-1 and V is TRBV2, with D unclear. There are 13 residues in the CDR3. Trimming took off 2 bases at V and 5 bases at J, with 9 bases between the two ends. The germline V gene has CDR1 SNHLY and CDR2 FYNNEI. The CDR3 protein is CASSENRRTEAFF. CDR3 DNA sequence: TGTGCCAGCAGTGAAAACAGACGAACTGAAGCTTTCTTT.

The rearrangement links TRBV18 to TRBJ2-3; a weak D match, TRBD2 (6 bases). Per germline, CDR1 KGHSH and CDR2 LQKENI. The CDR3 runs 14 residues. V was pared by 3 bases and J by 3 bases, with 10 bases between. DNA for the CDR3: TGTGCCAGCTCACCGGGCGGGATGACAGATACGCAGTATTTT. It specifies CASSPGGMTDTQYF. Full variable domain (remainder filled in from reference TRBV18 and TRBJ2-3): NAGVMQNPRHLVRRRGQEARLRCSPMKGHSHVYWYRQLPEEGLKFMVYLQKENIIDESGMPKERFSAEFPKEGPSILRIQQVVRGDSAAYFCASSPGGMTDTQYFGPGTRLTVL.